Each of the 13 T cell receptor beta chains below was sequenced from the same sample in a study of shared clonotypes between healthy human individuals. This table comes from immunoSEQ multiplex PCR, and its TCRdb copy is limited to in-frame clones, with some not included. Of 2.5 million or so clones listed, around 90% are singletons. The sample comprised naive CD4+ T cells sorted from blood. Subset given: CD45RA+ positively selected. These receptors were collected from a man aged 18 to 35 in good health.

The rearrangement joins TRBV19 to TRBJ1-5; 7 bases match TRBD1. CDR3 length: 15 amino acids. Germline assignment: CDR1 LNHDA and CDR2 SQIVND (reference sequence). Unmatched junction bases numbered 10, after V lost 6 bases and J lost 5 bases. As DNA, the CDR3 is TGTGCCAGTAGGGCGACAGGGAAGGGGGATCAGCCCCAGCATTTT. It specifies CASRATGKGDQPQHF.

This chain connects TRBV6-1 to TRBJ1-4; D is unresolved. The length of the CDR3 is 15 residues. Trimming cost V 2 bases and J 0 bases, with 7 bases left between them. Looked up from germline, CDR1 is MNHNS and CDR2 is SASEGT. CDR3 sequence: CASSELGSTNEKLFF. CDR3 in DNA: TGTGCCAGCAGTGAACTAGGGTCAACTAATGAAAAACTGTTTTTT.

The chain couples TRBV4-1 to TRBJ2-4; D is possibly TRBD1 (5 bases). V shed 0 bases and J shed 10 bases, with 10 bases lying between them. CDR1 is MGHRA and CDR2 is YSYEKL in the germline V gene. The CDR3 has 13 amino acids. CDR3 sequence (DNA): TGCGCCAGCAGCCAAGATACAGGCGAGATTCAGTACTTC. Protein product: CASSQDTGEIQYF.

Only one count was recorded for this clone. A junction boundary mismatches the germline segment, possibly from a read error. The chain recombines TRBV7-7 with TRBJ1-5, with TRBD1 as a possible D gene (6 bases). The CDR3 extends over 14 amino acids. Per the germline V gene, CDR1 is SSHAT and CDR2 is FNYEAQ (reference sequence). DNA of the CDR3: TGTGCTAGCAGACAGGTTTTTAGCAATCAGCCCCAGCATTTT. Its protein product is CASRQVFSNQPQHF.

J is TRBJ2-7 and V is TRBV6-6, with D tentatively TRBD1 (6 bases). CDR3 length equals 13 residues. V lost 8 bases and J 1 base, leaving 12 bases between the germline ends. The germline CDR1 and CDR2 sequences are MNHNY and SVGAGI (reference sequence). The CDR3: CASERQESYEQYF. DNA for the CDR3: TGTGCCAGCGAACGACAGGAGTCCTACGAGCAGTACTTC.

In this sample, this clone turned up once. The chain combines TRBV7-3 with TRBJ1-6; TRBD1 matches at 9 bases. J was trimmed by 10 bases and V by 5 bases; bases with no gene match: 6. CDR1 is SGHTA, CDR2 FQGTGA, per germline. CDR3 length: 14 amino acids. CDR3 nucleotides: TGTGCCAGCAGCCCCGGGACAGGGAGATCACCCCTCCACTTT. It translates to CASSPGTGRSPLHF.

This chain links TRBV5-1 with TRBJ2-7, with D tentatively TRBD1 (6 bases). The CDR3 spans 16 residues. Trimming left V 2 bases short and J 3 bases short, with 18 bases between. The V gene's germline CDR1 is SGHRS and CDR2 YFSETQ. CDR3 nucleotide sequence: TGCGCCAGCAGCTTATCCGAAGGGGGAGTCGGCTACGAGCAGTACTTC. As protein: CASSLSEGGVGYEQYF.

CDR3 loop: CAARGWGSAPLHF. The CDR3 nucleotides are TGTGCCGCCAGGGGGTGGGGGTCGGCACCCCTCCACTTT. The gene calls are TRBV6-1 and TRBJ1-6; 7 nucleotides align to TRBD1. V lost 11 bases, J lost 11 bases, and 12 bases stayed unmatched. The CDR3 loop spans 13 amino acids. Looked up from germline, CDR1 is MNHNS and CDR2 is SASEGT.

V and J are TRBV5-1 and TRBJ1-1; TRBD1 matches at 8 bases. V lost 6 bases and J lost 0; bases outside the gene matches: 7. The germline gives CDR1 SGHRS, CDR2 YFSETQ. CDR3 length equals 15 residues. For the CDR3, the DNA is TGCGCCAGCACCGGACAGGGCAGTTTGAACACTGAAGCTTTCTTT. Translating gives CASTGQGSLNTEAFF.

As for this clone: The same CDR3 is also encoded by other DNA sequences in this sample. The chain couples TRBV5-4 to TRBJ2-3, with TRBD1 as a possible D gene (7 bases). Per the germline V gene, CDR1 is SGHNT and CDR2 is YYREEE (reference sequence). This CDR3 spans 15 amino acids. V lost 2 bases and J lost 1, with 11 bases in between. The CDR3 spells CASSLGGGGTDTQYF. CDR3 DNA: TGTGCCAGCAGCTTAGGGGGCGGGGGCACAGATACGCAGTATTTT.

The V and J genes are TRBV19 and TRBJ2-2; 7 nucleotides agree with TRBD2. The CDR3 is 16 amino acids. The germline V gene encodes CDR1 LNHDA and CDR2 SQIVND (reference sequence). The ends lost 3 bases at V and 2 bases at J; junction bases unmatched: 6. CDR3 coding DNA: TGTGCCAGTAGTATGGGAGGGCAGTTTAACACCGGGGAGCTGTTTTTT. It yields the protein CASSMGGQFNTGELFF.

The chain joins TRBV5-1 to TRBJ1-1; a weak D match, TRBD1 (6 bases). From germline, CDR1 is SGHRS and CDR2 YFSETQ. The ends were cut back, 4 bases at V and 0 bases at J, with 13 bases in the middle. This CDR3 is 15 amino acids long. CDR3 loop: CASSNSDRVNTEAFF. The DNA for the CDR3 is TGCGCCAGCAGCAACTCGGACAGAGTGAACACTGAAGCTTTCTTT.

This chain joins TRBV19 and TRBJ1-3; 11 nucleotides agree with TRBD1. V shed 5 bases and J 2 bases; nucleotides not matched to a gene: 11. The CDR3 totals 18 residues. The germline V gene has CDR1 LNHDA and CDR2 SQIVND (reference sequence). The CDR3 protein is CASSRGGTGGLAGNTIYF. The CDR3 region has the DNA TGTGCCAGTAGTCGCGGTGGGACAGGGGGTCTTGCTGGAAACACCATATATTTT. The entire variable domain, with the rest obtained from reference TRBV19 and TRBJ1-3, is as follows: DGGITQSPKYLFRKEGQNVTLSCEQNLNHDAMYWYRQDPGQGLRLIYYSQIVNDFQKGDIAEGYSVSREKKESFPLTVTSAQKNPTAFYLCASSRGGTGGLAGNTIYFGEGSWLTVV.